The TCR beta chain under discussion was sequenced for a study of T cells in women clearing cervical HPV infection. TCRdb keeps only in-frame clones here, not all; method: immunoSEQ multiplex PCR. The sample table sets out under 50,000 clones. The V gene's germline CDR1 is PRHDT and CDR2 FYEKMQ (reference sequence). Trimming removed 2 bases from V and 4 bases from J; junction bases left unmatched: 3. The CDR3 is made up of 14 amino acids. Notes on this clone: From the germline J gene comes the end of the CDR3, since the read stops 3 residues before it.

This rearrangement joins TRBV13 to TRBJ2-5; 8 nucleotides match TRBD1. The TCR originated in a woman aged 18 to 75 with a cervical HPV16 infection that either progressed to CIN3+ or cleared (not recorded which). The source material was blood buffy coat. The CDR3 region is CASSLQGAGETQYF. Partial CDR3 DNA: TGTGCCAGCAGCTTACAGGGGGCGGGAGAGACC.